This T cell receptor beta chain was identified in a study of beta chain features in type 1 diabetes. Study-wide background: There was similarity between patients and healthy donors in age, gender and cell yields. General study points: Fewer insertions but more deletions were seen at VDJ junctions in type 1 diabetes patients. All four CD4+ subsets of Type 1 diabetes patients contained TCRB CDR3s that were moderately but significantly shorter. Patients showed naive, central memory and Treg TCRB repertoires that appeared more similar than those of healthy donors.

Per donor, one heparinised blood draw averaged roughly 120 mL. This clone was seen more than once but under ten times. No antigen is known for it. Investigators reverse transcribed all isolated RNA, so they sequenced expressed TCRB transcripts. TCRdb's copy holds only in-frame clones and misses some; the assay was immunoSEQ multiplex PCR. The repertoire holds hundreds of thousands of clones, with more than 13% as singletons. Material for sequencing was naive CD4+ T cells from blood. The sequence derives from a man aged 18 to 30 with type 1 diabetes.

DNA of the CDR3: TGTGCCAGCAGCAAAGGAACCGGGACAGGGAGATCCTGTGAGCAGTTCTTC. This codes for CASSKGTGTGRSCEQFF. The rearrangement links TRBV21-1 to TRBJ2-1; TRBD1, the table's D call, lacks a check against the DNA. TRBV21-1 is labeled a pseudogene. The CDR3 loop spans 17 amino acids.